The clone carrying this TCR beta chain showed up just once. MiXCR was run by TCRdb on the RT-PCR reads, yielding one entry per CDR3 protein. The table records some 1,300 distinct CDR3 sequences, roughly two fifths of them present only once. The CDR3 length is 15 residues. V lost 6 bases to trimming and J lost 1 base, with 15 bases between them. Looked up from germline, CDR1 is SEHNR and CDR2 is FQNEAQ (reference sequence). This specimen belongs to a study of patients and donors after allogeneic stem cell transplantation. The sequenced sample consisted of blood, either unsorted or a sorted T cell fraction (not recorded which). The sequence was obtained from a human donor who was either an allogeneic HSCT recipient or a stem cell or donor lymphocyte infusion donor (not recorded which). It is not recorded whose cells these are; they may come from a transplant donor. The gene calls are TRBV7-9 and TRBJ1-1; D possibly corresponds to TRBD1 (5 bases). CDR3 DNA sequence: TGTGCCAGCAGGAACTGGCCGAGGGGGAACACTGAAGCTTTCTTT. This codes for CASRNWPRGNTEAFF.